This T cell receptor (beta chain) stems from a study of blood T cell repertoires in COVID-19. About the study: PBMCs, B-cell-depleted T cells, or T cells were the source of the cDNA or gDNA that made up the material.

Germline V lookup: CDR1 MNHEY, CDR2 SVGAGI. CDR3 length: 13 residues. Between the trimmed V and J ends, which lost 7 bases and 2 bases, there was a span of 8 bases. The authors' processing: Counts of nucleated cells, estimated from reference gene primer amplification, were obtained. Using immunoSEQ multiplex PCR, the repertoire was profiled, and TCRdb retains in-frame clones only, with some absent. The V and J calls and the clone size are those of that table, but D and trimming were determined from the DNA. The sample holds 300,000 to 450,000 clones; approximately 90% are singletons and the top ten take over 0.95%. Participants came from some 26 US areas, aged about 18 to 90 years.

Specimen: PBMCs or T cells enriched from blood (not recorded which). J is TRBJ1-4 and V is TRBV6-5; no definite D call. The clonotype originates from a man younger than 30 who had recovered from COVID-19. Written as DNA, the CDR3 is TGTGCCAGCACTAGAGCGACTAATGAAAAACTGTTTTTT. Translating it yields CASTRATNEKLFF.